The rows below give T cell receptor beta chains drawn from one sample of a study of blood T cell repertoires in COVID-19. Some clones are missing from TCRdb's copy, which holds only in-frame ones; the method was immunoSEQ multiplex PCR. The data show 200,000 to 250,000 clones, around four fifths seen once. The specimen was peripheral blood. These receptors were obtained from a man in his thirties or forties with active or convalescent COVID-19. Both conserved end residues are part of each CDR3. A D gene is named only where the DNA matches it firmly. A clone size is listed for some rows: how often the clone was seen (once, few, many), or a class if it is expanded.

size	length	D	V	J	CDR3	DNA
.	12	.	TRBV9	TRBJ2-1	CASSGQVNEQFF	TGTGCCAGCAGCGGACAGGTGAATGAGCAGTTCTTC
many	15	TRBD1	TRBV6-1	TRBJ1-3	CASSEGQHSGNTIYF	TGTGCCAGCAGTGAGGGACAGCACTCTGGAAACACCATATATTTT
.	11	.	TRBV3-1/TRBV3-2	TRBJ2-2	CASSHIGELFF	TGTGCCAGCAGCCATATCGGGGAGCTGTTTTTT
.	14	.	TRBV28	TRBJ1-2	CASTPRGLGDGYTF	TGTGCCAGCACCCCGCGGGGCCTCGGGGATGGCTACACCTTC
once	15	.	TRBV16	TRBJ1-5	CASSQYGGLNQPQHF	TGTGCCAGCAGCCAATACGGGGGACTGAATCAGCCCCAGCATTTT
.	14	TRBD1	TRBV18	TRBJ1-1	CASSPARGTTEAFF	TGTGCCAGCTCACCCGCCAGGGGGACAACTGAAGCTTTCTTT
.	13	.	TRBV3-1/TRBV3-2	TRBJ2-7	CASSARAWDEQYF	TGTGCCAGCAGCGCGCGGGCCTGGGACGAGCAGTACTTC
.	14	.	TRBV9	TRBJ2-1	CASSGGRSYNEQFF	TGTGCCAGCAGCGGGGGGAGGTCCTACAATGAGCAGTTCTTC
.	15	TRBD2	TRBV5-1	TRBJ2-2	CASSFVLAGTGELFF	TGCGCCAGCAGCTTCGTACTAGCGGGTACCGGGGAGCTGTTTTTT
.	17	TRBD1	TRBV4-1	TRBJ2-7	CASSHGTGAGGSYEQYF	TGCGCCAGCAGCCACGGGACAGGGGCCGGGGGCTCCTACGAGCAGTACTTC
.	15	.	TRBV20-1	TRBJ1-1	CSASFSGRRNTEAFF	TGCAGTGCTAGTTTCTCGGGAAGAAGGAACACTGAAGCTTTCTTT
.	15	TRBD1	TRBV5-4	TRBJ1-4	CASSFGGQGDEKLFF	TGTGCCAGCAGCTTCGGTGGGCAGGGGGATGAAAAACTGTTTTTT
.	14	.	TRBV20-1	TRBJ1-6	CSASNTDNNSPLHF	TGCAGTGCTAGTAACACAGACAATAATTCACCCCTCCACTTT
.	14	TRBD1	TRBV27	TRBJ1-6	CASRVTGRNSPLHF	TGTGCCAGCAGGGTGACAGGGAGAAATTCACCCCTCCACTTT
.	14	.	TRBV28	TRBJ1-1	CASSLLGGNTEAFF	TGTGCCAGCAGTTTATTGGGGGGGAACACTGAAGCTTTCTTT
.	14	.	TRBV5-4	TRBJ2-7	CASSSEAGRGEQYF	TGTGCCAGCAGCTCGGAGGCAGGGAGGGGGGAGCAGTACTTC
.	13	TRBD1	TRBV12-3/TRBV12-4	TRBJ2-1	CASRPTGDKGQFF	TGTGCCAGCAGACCGACAGGGGACAAAGGGCAGTTCTTC
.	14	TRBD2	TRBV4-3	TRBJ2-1	CASSRRLADNEQFF	TGCGCCAGCAGCCGCCGACTAGCGGACAATGAGCAGTTCTTC
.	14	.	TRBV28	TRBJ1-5	CASRVWSGNQPQHF	TGTGCCAGCAGGGTGTGGAGCGGCAATCAGCCCCAGCATTTT
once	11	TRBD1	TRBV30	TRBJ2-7	CAWRDRGEQYF	TGTGCCTGGAGGGACAGGGGGGAGCAGTACTTC
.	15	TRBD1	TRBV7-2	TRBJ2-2	CASSPGTGITGELFF	TGTGCCAGCAGCCCCGGGACAGGGATCACCGGGGAGCTGTTTTTT
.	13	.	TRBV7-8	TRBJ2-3	CASSFTNTDTQYF	TGTGCCAGCAGCTTTACTAACACAGATACGCAGTATTTT
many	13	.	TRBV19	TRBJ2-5	CASGRVHKETQYF	TGTGCCAGCGGCCGGGTTCATAAAGAGACCCAGTACTTC
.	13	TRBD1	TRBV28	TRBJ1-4	CASSLTGLEKLFF	TGTGCCAGCAGCTTGACAGGGCTTGAAAAACTGTTTTTT
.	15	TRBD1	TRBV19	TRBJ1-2	CASSNPGQRNYGYTF	TGTGCCAGTAGTAACCCGGGACAGCGAAACTATGGCTACACCTTC
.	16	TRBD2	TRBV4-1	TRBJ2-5	CASSPSSGGRTETQYF	TGCGCCAGCAGCCCATCTAGCGGGGGACGAACAGAGACCCAGTACTTC
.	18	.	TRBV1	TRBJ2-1	CTSSQEPGLESSYNEQFF	TGCACCAGCAGCCAAGAGCCGGGACTTGAAAGCTCCTACAATGAGCAGTTCTTC
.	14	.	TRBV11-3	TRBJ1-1	CASSLNQENTEAFF	TGTGCCAGCAGCTTAAACCAGGAGAACACTGAAGCTTTCTTT
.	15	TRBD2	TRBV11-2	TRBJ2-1	CASSLDWLAGNEQFF	TGTGCCAGCAGCTTAGATTGGCTAGCGGGCAATGAGCAGTTCTTC